The T cell receptor beta chain under discussion was sequenced for a study of T cell responses to AZD1222 COVID-19 vaccine. Deletions cut 6 bases from V and 6 bases from J, with 20 bases between. The CDR3 length is 14 residues. The germline gives CDR1 SQVTM, CDR2 ANQGSEA. Measured with immunoSEQ multiplex PCR; TCRdb has only the in-frame clones, and not every one. The table records around 110,000 clones, just over 90% of them present only once. In this sample, this clone is medium-sized (0.01 to 0.1%). The sequence derives from an adult who received the AZD1222 COVID-19 vaccine. The sample in question was peripheral blood, obtained 28 days after the second AZD1222 dose. J is TRBJ1-2 and V is TRBV29-1; perhaps TRBD1 as D (5 bases). CDR3 in amino acids: CSVGTGAHPNGYTF. In nucleotides, the CDR3 is TGCAGCGTGGGTACCGGGGCTCACCCGAATGGCTACACCTTC.